This entry is about one TCR beta chain. This beta chain is a stray read from a library made for alpha chains; its abundance is not meaningful. This sample is part of a study of spatial heterogeneity in lung cancer. Overall study: A total of approximately 70 untreated early-stage non-small cell lung cancer patients served as donors.

This CDR3 spans 12 amino acids. Trimming stripped 0 bases from V and 5 bases from J, with 8 bases between. Germline loops: CDR1 DFQATT, CDR2 SNEGSKA (reference sequence). One entry per CDR3 protein results from TCRdb running MiXCR on the 5' RACE reads. The table lists fewer than 2,500 distinct CDR3 sequences, roughly a quarter of them singletons. Time point denoted: blood at routine non-recurrence follow-up after resection. V and J are TRBV20-1 and TRBJ2-7, with D unresolved. This sample comprised PBMCs, obtained at follow-up. The clonotype was recovered from a male donor with early-stage non-small cell lung cancer. The CDR3 is CSAREGRDEQYF. CDR3 in DNA: TGCAGTGCTAGAGAGGGTAGAGACGAGCAGTACTTC.